This T cell receptor beta chain is from a study of CD8 T cells in ankylosing spondylitis. Findings and limits, study-wide: Before this, some motif variants had been reported in reactive arthritis synovial fluid and blood. Disease-linked clones reportedly concentrated significantly in matched ankylosing spondylitis synovial fluid. A CD8+ phenotype characterized the disease-linked clones, which were relatively rare in peripheral blood. Characteristic of ankylosing spondylitis blood, it appeared, was a TCR beta motif comprising several highly homologous variants.

This clonotype was counted many times. What it binds is unknown. Germline assignment: CDR1 DFQATT and CDR2 SNEGSKA (reference sequence). Trimming stripped 0 bases from V and 6 bases from J, with 8 bases between. The CDR3 is 12 amino acids. From the 5' RACE reads, TCRdb called clonotypes with MiXCR, one entry per CDR3 protein. The sample contains fewer than 750,000 distinct CDR3 sequences, 19% of which appear only once. The receptor's source is a male donor with ankylosing spondylitis. Sequencing was done on a sample of blood, either unsorted or a sorted T cell fraction (not recorded which). The genes are TRBV20-1 and TRBJ1-2; D perhaps matches TRBD1 (5 bases). CDR3 sequence reads: CSARDLGDGYTF. For the CDR3, the DNA is TGCAGTGCTAGAGATTTAGGGGATGGCTACACCTTC.